The T cell receptor beta chain under discussion was sequenced for a study of shared clonotypes between healthy human individuals. The assay used deep level. Every subset's genomic DNA went evenly onto several immunoSEQ plates. Sorted subsets were amplified in replicate PCRs using around 220 ng DNA, about 30,000 T cell genomes. Method: immunoSEQ multiplex PCR; TCRdb's copy keeps in-frame clones and lacks some. The sample records 730,000 or so clones, approximately 75% being singletons. V lost 4 bases to trimming and J lost 0 bases, with 14 bases between them. The germline CDR1 and CDR2 sequences are SGHDT and YYEEEE. This CDR3 comprises 15 residues. Naive CD45RA+ and memory CD45RA-negative subsets were split from CD4+ cells.

The chain couples TRBV5-6 to TRBJ2-7; possible D gene TRBD2, 5 bases. The TCR comes from a woman in her twenties or thirties in good health. Sequencing was done on a sample of memory CD4+ T cells sorted from blood. Sample subset: CD45RA-negative fraction. The CDR3 here is CASSRRGAVSYEQYF. CDR3 DNA: TGTGCCAGCAGCCGAAGAGGAGCGGTCTCCTACGAGCAGTACTTC.